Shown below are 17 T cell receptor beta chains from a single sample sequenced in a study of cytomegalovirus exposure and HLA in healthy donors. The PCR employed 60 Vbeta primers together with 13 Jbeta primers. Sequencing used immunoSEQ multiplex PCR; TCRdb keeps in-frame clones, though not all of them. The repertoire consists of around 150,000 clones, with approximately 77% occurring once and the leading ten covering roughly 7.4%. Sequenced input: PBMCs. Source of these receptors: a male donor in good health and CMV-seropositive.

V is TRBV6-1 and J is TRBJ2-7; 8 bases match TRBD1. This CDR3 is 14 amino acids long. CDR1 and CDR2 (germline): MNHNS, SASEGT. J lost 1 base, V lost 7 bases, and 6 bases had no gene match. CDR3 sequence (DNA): TGTGCCAGCAATGTACAGGGGGATTCCTACGAGCAGTACTTC. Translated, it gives CASNVQGDSYEQYF.

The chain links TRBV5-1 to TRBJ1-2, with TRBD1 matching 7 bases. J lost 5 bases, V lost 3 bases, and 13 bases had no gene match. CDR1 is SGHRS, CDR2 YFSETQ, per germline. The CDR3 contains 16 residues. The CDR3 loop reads CASSSPTAGQRYGYTF. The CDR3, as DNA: TGCGCCAGCAGCTCGCCAACCGCGGGACAGAGATATGGCTACACCTTC. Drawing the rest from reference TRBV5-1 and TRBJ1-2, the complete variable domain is KAGVTQTPRYLIKTRGQQVTLSCSPISGHRSVSWYQQTPGQGLQFLFEYFSETQRNKGNFPGRFSGRQFSNSRSEMNVSTLELGDSALYLCASSSPTAGQRYGYTFGSGTRLTVV.

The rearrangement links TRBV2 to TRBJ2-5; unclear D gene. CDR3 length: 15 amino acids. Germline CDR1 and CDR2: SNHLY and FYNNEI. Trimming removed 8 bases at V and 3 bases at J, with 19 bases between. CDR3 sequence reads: CASGLGQFSEETQYF. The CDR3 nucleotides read TGTGCCAGCGGCCTTGGGCAGTTCTCAGAAGAGACCCAGTACTTC.

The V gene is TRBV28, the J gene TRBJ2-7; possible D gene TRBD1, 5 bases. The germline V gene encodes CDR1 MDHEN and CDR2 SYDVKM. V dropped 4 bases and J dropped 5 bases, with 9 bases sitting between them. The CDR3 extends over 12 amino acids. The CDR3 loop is CASSYWGHEQYF. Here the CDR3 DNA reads TGTGCCAGCAGTTATTGGGGCCACGAGCAGTACTTC.

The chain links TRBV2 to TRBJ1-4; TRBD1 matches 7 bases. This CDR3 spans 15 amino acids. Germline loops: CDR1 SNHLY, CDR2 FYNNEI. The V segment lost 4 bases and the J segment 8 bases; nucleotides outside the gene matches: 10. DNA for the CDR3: TGTGCCAGCAGTGGCCGACAGGGTGTGGAGGAAAAACTGTTTTTT. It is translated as CASSGRQGVEEKLFF.

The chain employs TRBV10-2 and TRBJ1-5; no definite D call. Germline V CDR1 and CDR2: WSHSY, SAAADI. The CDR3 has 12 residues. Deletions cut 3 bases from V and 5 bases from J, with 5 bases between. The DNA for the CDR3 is TGCGCCAGCAGTGACGCGTATCAGCCCCAGCATTTT. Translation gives CASSDAYQPQHF.

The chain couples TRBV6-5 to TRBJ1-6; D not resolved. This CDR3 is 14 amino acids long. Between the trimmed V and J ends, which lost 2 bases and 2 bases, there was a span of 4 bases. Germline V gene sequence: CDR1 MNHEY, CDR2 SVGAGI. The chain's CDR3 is CASSYEAYNSPLHF. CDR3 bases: TGTGCCAGCAGTTACGAGGCCTATAATTCACCCCTCCACTTT.

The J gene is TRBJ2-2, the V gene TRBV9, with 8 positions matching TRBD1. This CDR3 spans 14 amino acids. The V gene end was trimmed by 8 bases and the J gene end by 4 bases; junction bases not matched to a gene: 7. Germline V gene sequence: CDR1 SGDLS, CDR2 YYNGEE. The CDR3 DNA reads TGTGCCAGTACGGACAGGGAAAGCACCGGGGAGCTGTTTTTT. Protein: CASTDRESTGELFF.

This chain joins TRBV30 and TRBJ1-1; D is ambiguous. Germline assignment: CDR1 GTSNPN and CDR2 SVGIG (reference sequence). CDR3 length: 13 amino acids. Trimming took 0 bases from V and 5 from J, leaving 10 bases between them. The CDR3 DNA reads TGTGCCTGGAGTGTACCTCGACTTACTGAAGCTTTCTTT. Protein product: CAWSVPRLTEAFF.

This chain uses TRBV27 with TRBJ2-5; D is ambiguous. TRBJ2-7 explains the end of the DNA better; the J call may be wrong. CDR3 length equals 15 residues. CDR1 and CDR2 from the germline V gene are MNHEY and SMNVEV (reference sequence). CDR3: CASSPLQKSSYEQYF. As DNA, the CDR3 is TGTGCCAGCAGTCCGCTACAGAAGTCCTCCTACGAGCAGTACTTC.

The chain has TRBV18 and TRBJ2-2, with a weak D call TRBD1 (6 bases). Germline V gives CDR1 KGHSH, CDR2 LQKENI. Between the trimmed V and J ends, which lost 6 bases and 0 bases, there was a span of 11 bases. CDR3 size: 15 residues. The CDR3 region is CASSPTGANTGELFF. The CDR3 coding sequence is TGTGCCAGCTCTCCGACAGGAGCGAACACCGGGGAGCTGTTTTTT.

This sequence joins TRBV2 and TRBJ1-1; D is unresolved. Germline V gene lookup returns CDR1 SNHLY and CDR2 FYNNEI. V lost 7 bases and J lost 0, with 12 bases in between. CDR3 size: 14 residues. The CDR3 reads CASILGLMNTEAFF. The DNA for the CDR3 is TGTGCCAGCATCCTTGGACTCATGAACACTGAAGCTTTCTTT. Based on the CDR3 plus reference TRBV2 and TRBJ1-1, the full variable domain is EPEVTQTPSHQVTQMGQEVILRCVPISNHLYFYWYRQILGQKVEFLVSFYNNEISEKSEIFDDQFSVERPDGSNFTLKIRSTKLEDSAMYFCASILGLMNTEAFFGQGTRLTVV.

CDR3 nucleotides: TGTGCCAGCAGCTTAATAGCGGGGGGCTCGAACACCGGGGAGCTGTTTTTT. It yields the protein CASSLIAGGSNTGELFF. The V call is TRBV11-2, the J call TRBJ2-2; TRBD2 matches at 10 bases. The V segment lost 2 bases and the J segment 0 bases; nucleotides outside the gene matches: 3. This CDR3 is built from 17 residues. CDR1 and CDR2 (germline): SGHAT, FQNNGV.

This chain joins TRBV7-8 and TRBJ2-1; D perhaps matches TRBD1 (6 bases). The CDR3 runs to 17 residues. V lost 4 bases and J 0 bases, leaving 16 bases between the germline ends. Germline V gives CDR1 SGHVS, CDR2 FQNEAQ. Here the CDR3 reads CASSSEQGGGSYNEQFF. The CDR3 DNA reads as TGTGCCAGCAGCTCCGAACAGGGTGGGGGCTCCTACAATGAGCAGTTCTTC.

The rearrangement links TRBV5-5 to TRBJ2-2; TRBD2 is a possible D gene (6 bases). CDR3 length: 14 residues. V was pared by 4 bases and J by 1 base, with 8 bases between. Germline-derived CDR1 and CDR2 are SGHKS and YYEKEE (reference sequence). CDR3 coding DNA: TGTGCCAGCAGCCCAGCGGGGAACACCGGGGAGCTGTTTTTT. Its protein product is CASSPAGNTGELFF.

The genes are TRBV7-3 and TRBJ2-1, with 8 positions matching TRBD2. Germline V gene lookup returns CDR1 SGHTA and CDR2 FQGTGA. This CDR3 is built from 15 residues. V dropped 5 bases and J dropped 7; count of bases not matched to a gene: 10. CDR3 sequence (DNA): TGTGCCAGCAGCCTCGGGCCGGGGGGGCAAAATGAGCAGTTCTTC. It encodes CASSLGPGGQNEQFF.

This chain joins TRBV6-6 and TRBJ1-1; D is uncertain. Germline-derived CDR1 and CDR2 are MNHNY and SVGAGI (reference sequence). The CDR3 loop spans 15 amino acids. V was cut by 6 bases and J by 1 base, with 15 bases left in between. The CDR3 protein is CASSPYEGRNTEAFF. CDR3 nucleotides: TGTGCCAGCAGCCCCTACGAAGGGAGGAACACTGAAGCTTTCTTT.